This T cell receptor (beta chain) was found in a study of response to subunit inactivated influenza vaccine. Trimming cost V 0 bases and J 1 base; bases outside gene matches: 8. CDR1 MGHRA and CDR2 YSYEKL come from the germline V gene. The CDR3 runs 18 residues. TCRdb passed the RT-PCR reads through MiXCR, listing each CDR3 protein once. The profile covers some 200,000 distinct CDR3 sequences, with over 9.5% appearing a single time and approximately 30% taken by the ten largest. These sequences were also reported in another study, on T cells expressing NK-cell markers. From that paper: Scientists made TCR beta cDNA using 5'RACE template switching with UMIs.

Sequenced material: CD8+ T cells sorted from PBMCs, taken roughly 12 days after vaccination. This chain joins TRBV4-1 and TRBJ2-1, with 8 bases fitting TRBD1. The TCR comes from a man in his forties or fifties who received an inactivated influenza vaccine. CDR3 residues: CASSQDREDRGSYNEQFF. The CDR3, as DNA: TGCGCCAGCAGCCAAGATCGAGAAGACAGGGGTTCCTACAATGAGCAGTTCTTC.